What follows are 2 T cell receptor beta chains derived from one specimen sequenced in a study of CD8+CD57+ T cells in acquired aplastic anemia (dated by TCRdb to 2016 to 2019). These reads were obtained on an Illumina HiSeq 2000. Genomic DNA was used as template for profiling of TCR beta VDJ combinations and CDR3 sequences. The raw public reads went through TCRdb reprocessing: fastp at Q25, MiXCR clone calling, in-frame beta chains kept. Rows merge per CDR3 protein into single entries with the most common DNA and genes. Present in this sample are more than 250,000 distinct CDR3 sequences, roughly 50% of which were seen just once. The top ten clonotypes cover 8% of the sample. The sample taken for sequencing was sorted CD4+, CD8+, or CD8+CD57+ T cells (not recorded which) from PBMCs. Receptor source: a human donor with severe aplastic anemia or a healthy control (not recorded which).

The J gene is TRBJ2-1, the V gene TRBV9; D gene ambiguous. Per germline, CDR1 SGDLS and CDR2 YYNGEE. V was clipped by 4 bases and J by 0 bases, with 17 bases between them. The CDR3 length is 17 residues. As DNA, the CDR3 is TGTGCCAGCAGCTTAGAACACCCTCTCAGCTCCTACAATGAGCAGTTCTTC. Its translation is CASSLEHPLSSYNEQFF.

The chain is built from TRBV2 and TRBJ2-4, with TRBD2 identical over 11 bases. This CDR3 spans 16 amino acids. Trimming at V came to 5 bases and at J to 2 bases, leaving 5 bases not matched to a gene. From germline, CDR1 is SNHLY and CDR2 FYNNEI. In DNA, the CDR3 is TGTGCCAGCAGTCTTAGCGGGGGGGCCTCCAAAAACATTCAGTACTTC. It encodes CASSLSGGASKNIQYF.